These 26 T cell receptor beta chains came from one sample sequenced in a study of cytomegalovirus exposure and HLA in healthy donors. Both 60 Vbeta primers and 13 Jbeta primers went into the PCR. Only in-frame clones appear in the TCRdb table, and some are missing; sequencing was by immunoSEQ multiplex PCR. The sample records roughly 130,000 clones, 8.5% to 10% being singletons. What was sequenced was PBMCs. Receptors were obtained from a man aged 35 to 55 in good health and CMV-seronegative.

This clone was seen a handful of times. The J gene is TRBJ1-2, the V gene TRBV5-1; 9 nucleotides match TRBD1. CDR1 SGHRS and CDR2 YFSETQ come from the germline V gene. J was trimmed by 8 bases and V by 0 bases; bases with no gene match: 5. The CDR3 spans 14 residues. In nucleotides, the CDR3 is TGCGCCAGCAGCTTGGCCGGGGACAGGGAGGGCTACACCTTC. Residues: CASSLAGDREGYTF.

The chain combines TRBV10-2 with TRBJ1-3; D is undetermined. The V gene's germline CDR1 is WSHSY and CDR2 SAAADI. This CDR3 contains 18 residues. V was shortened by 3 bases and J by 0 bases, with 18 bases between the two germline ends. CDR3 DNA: TGCGCCAGCAGTGACTTCTCGGCGGGAATGGGCTCTGGAAACACCATATATTTT. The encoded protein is CASSDFSAGMGSGNTIYF.

The CDR3 reads CASRGQGIAEAFF. In DNA, the CDR3 is TGTGCCAGCAGGGGACAGGGGATCGCTGAAGCTTTCTTT. V is TRBV27 and J is TRBJ1-1, with TRBD1 identical over 10 bases. The CDR3 has 13 amino acids. Germline-derived CDR1 and CDR2 are MNHEY and SMNVEV (reference sequence). V gave up 6 bases and J gave up 6 bases; unmatched junction bases: 4.

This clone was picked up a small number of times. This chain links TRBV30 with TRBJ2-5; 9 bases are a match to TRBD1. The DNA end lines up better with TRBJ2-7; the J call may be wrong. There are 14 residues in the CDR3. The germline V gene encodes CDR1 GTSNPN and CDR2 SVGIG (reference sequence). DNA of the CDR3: TGTGCCTGGAGAAAGACAGGGGGTTTTTACGAGCAGTACTTC. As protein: CAWRKTGGFYEQYF.

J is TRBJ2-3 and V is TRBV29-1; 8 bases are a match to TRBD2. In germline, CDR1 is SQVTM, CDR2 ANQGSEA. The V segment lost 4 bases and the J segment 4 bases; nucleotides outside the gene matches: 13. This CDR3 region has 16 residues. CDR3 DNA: TGCAGCGTTGGGGTAACAGGCGGGGGGAGGGCAGATACGCAGTATTTT. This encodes CSVGVTGGGRADTQYF.

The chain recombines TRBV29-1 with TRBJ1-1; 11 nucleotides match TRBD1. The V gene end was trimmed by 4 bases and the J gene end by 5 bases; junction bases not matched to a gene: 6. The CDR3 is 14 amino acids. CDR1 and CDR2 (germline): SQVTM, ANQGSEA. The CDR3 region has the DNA TGCAGCGTTGCCTCGGGACAGGGGGGAACTGAAGCTTTCTTT. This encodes CSVASGQGGTEAFF. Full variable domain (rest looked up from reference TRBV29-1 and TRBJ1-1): SAVISQKPSRDICQRGTSLTIQCQVDSQVTMMFWYRQQPGQSLTLIATANQGSEATYESGFVIDKFPISRPNLTFSTLTVSNMSPEDSSIYLCSVASGQGGTEAFFGQGTRLTVV.

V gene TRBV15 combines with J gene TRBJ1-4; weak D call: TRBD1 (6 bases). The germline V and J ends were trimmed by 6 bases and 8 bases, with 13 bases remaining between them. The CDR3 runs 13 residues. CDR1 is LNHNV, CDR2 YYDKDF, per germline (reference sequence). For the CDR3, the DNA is TGTGCCACCAGACAGGGCGTCGGGGAAAAACTGTTTTTT. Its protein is CATRQGVGEKLFF.

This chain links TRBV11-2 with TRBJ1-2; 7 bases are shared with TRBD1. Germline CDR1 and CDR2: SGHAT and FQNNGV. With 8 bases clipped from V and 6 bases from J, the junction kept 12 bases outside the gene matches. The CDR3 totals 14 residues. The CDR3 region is CASRLLGQVNGYTF. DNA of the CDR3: TGTGCCAGCCGTCTTTTAGGACAGGTTAATGGCTACACCTTC.

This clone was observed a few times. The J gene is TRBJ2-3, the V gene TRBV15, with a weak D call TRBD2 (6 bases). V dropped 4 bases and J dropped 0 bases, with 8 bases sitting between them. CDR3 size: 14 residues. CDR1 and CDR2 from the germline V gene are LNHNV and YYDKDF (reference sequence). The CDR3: CATSKGLSTDTQYF. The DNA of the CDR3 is TGTGCCACCAGCAAGGGACTCAGCACAGATACGCAGTATTTT.

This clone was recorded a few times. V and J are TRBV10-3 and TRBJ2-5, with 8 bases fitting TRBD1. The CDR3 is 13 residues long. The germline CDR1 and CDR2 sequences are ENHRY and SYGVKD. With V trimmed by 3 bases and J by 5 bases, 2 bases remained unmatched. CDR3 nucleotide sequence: TGTGCCATCAGTGACAGGGGGCAGGAGACCCAGTACTTC. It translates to CAISDRGQETQYF.

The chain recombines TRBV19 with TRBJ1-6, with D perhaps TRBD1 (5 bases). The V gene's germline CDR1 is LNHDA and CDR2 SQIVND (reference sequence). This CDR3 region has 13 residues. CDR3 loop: CASRRGGSSPLHF. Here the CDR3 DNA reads TGTGCTTCACGACGGGGGGGGAGTTCACCCCTCCACTTT.

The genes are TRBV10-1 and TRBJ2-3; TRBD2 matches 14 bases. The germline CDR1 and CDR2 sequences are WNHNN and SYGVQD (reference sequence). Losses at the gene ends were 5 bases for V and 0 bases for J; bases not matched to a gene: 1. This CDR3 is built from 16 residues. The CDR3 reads CASSRTSGGSTDTQYF. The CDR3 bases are TGCGCCAGCAGTCGGACTAGCGGGGGGAGCACAGATACGCAGTATTTT.

CDR3 DNA: TGTGCCAGCAGCTCCGGGGTGACGAACACTGAAGCTTTCTTT. It is translated as CASSSGVTNTEAFF. The gene calls are TRBV7-2 and TRBJ1-1, with D uncertain. V gave up 4 bases and J gave up 1 base, with 10 bases separating them. CDR1 is SGHTA, CDR2 FQGNSA, per germline. This CDR3 has 14 residues. Full variable domain (rest looked up from reference TRBV7-2 and TRBJ1-1): GAGVSQSPSNKVTEKGKDVELRCDPISGHTALYWYRQSLGQGLEFLIYFQGNSAPDKSGLPSDRFSAERTGGSVSTLTIQRTQQEDSAVYLCASSSGVTNTEAFFGQGTRLTVV.

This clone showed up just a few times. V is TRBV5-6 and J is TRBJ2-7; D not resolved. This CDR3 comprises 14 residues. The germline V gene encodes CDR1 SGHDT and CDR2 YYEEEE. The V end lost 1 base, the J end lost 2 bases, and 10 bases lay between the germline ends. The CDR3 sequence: CASSLTRSPYEQYF. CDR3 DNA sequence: TGTGCCAGCAGCTTGACACGCTCCCCCTACGAGCAGTACTTC.

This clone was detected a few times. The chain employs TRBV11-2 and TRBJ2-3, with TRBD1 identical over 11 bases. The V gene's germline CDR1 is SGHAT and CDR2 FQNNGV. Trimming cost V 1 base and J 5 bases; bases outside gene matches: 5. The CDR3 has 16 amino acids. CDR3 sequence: CASSLAGQGVGDTQYF. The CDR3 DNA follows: TGTGCCAGCAGCTTAGCGGGACAGGGGGTTGGAGATACGCAGTATTTT.

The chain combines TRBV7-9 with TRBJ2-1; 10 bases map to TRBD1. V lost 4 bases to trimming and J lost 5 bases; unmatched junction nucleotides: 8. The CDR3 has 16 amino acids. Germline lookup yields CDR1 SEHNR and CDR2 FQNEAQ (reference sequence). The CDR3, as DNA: TGTGCCAGCAGCTATTACGACAGGGGGCCCAACAATGAGCAGTTCTTC. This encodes CASSYYDRGPNNEQFF.

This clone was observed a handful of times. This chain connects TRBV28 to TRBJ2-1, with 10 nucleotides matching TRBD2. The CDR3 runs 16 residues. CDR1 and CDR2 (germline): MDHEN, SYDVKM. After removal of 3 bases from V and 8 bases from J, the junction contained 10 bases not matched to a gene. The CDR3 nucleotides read TGTGCCAGCAGTTTCTCTAGCGGGGGCCGGAGGGATGAGCAGTTCTTC. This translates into CASSFSSGGRRDEQFF.

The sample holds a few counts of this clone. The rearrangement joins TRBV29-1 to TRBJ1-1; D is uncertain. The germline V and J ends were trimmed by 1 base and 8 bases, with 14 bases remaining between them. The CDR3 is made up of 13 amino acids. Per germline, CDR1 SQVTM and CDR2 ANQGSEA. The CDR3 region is CSVEVEAGAEAFF. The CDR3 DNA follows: TGCAGCGTTGAAGTGGAGGCTGGAGCCGAAGCTTTCTTT.

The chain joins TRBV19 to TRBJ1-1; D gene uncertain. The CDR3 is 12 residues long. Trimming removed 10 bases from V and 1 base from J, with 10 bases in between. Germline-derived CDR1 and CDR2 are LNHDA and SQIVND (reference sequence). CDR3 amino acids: CATRSGNTEAFF. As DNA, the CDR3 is TGTGCCACTAGGTCGGGGAACACTGAAGCTTTCTTT.

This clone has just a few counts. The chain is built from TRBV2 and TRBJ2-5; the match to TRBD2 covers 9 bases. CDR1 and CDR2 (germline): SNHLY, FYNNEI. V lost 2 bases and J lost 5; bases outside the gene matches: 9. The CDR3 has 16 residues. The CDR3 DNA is TGTGCCAGCAGTGAATCCCTAGCGGGGAGGTGGGAGACCCAGTACTTC. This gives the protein CASSESLAGRWETQYF.

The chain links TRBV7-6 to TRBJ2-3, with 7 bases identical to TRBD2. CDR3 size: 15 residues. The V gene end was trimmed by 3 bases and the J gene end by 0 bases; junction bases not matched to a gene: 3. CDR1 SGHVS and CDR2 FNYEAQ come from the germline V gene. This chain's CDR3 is CASSLPRGSTDTQYF. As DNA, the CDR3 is TGTGCCAGCAGCTTGCCGCGGGGGAGCACAGATACGCAGTATTTT.

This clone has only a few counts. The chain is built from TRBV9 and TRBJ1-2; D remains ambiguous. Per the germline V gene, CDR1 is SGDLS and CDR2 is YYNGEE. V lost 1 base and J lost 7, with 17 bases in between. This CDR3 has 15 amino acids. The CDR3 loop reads CASSVTAGSEFGYTF. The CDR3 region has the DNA TGTGCCAGCAGCGTAACCGCCGGGTCCGAATTTGGCTACACCTTC.

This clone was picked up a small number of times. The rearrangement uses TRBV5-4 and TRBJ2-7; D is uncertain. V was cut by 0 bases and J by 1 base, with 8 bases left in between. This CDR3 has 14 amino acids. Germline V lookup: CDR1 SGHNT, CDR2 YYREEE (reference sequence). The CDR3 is CASSLDGVSYEQYF. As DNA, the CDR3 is TGTGCCAGCAGCTTGGACGGAGTGTCCTACGAGCAGTACTTC.

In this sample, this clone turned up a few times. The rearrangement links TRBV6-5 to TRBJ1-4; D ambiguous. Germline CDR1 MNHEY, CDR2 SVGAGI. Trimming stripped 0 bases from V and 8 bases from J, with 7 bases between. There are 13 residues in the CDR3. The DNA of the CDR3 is TGTGCCAGCAGTTACTCGATCGGGGAAAAACTGTTTTTT. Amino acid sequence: CASSYSIGEKLFF.

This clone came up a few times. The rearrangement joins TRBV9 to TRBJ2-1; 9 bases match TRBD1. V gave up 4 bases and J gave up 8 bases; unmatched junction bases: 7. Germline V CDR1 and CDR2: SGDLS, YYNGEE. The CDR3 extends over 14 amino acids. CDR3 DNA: TGTGCCAGCAGCCCACGGGACAGGGTGGATGAGCAGTTCTTC. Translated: CASSPRDRVDEQFF.

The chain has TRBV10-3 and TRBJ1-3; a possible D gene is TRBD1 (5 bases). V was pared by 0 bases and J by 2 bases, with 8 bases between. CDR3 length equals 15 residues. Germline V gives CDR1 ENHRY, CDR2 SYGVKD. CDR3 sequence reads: CAISESGGTGNTIYF. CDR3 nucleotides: TGTGCCATCAGTGAGTCCGGGGGGACTGGAAACACCATATATTTT.